This TCR beta chain was captured in a study of T cell changes during pregnancy in multiple sclerosis (dated by TCRdb to about 2019). In the study overall: In women with multiple sclerosis, the researchers looked at how the T cell repertoire shifted as pregnancy progressed.

The germline V gene provides CDR1 MNHNS and CDR2 SASEGT. V ends up 6 bases short and J 6 bases short, with an unmatched junction base count of 10. The CDR3 runs 15 residues from the cysteine to the phenylalanine. The read is trimmed to its CDR3 DNA, 45 bases read in frame from base 1. The library was made by the immunoSEQ multiplex PCR assay. TCRdb stores this immuneACCESS table with in-frame sequences only. Part of the clones is absent; in the studies checked, under half of the shortfall reflects unresolved V genes, and no reason is known for the rest. This sample gives under 80,000 clones in total; more than 90% of them show up just once. 3.5% to 4.5% of the sample goes to the ten largest clones. As regards this clone: Its antigen remains unidentified. Base qualities are not provided; no much larger clone lies one nucleotide away.

The rearranged chain carries TRBV6-1 and TRBJ2-3; TRBD1 agrees with 9 junctional bases. Specimen: peripheral blood, collected after pregnancy. The sequence derives from a female donor in good health, enrolled as a control in a pregnancy study. CDR3 reads: CASSTDRGGPDTQYF. The DNA reads as follows: TGTGCCAGCAGCACAGACAGGGGGGGCCCGGATACGCAGTATTTT.